The 6 T cell receptor beta chains below were found in one sample sequenced in a study of cytomegalovirus exposure and HLA in healthy donors. With 60 Vbeta and 13 Jbeta primers, the PCR was carried out. Clones were read by immunoSEQ multiplex PCR, and TCRdb kept only the in-frame ones, dropping some. The sample includes 120,000 or so clones, about four fifths of them seen just once. The sample taken for sequencing was PBMCs. These receptors were taken from a woman between 40 and 50 years old in good health and CMV-seropositive.

The chain has TRBV27 and TRBJ2-7; TRBD1 matches at 9 bases. The trim removed 4 bases at V and 3 bases at J, leaving 10 bases unmatched. This CDR3 has 16 residues. CDR1 MNHEY and CDR2 SMNVEV come from the germline V gene (reference sequence). The CDR3 sequence is CASSSLTGTGSYEQYF. CDR3 DNA sequence: TGTGCCAGCAGTTCACTAACCGGGACAGGGAGCTACGAGCAGTACTTC.

The rearrangement links TRBV7-3 to TRBJ1-6; 7 bases are shared with TRBD1. Per germline, CDR1 SGHTA and CDR2 FQGTGA. V dropped 5 bases and J dropped 7; count of bases not matched to a gene: 11. The CDR3 length is 16 residues. CDR3 amino acids: CASSPQRQGPNSPLHF. The DNA for the CDR3 is TGTGCCAGCAGCCCACAACGACAGGGACCAAATTCACCCCTCCACTTT.

This clone showed up just a few times. The chain couples TRBV5-1 to TRBJ2-7, with D maybe TRBD1 (5 bases). V was clipped by 1 base and J by 3 bases, with 8 bases between them. CDR3 length equals 13 residues. Germline V gene lookup returns CDR1 SGHRS and CDR2 YFSETQ. The CDR3 is CASSLNRLYEQYF. The CDR3 DNA sequence: TGCGCCAGCAGCTTGAACAGGCTCTACGAGCAGTACTTC.

CDR3 loop: CASSQESPSVGGNEQFF. CDR3 coding DNA: TGTGCCAGCAGCCAAGAATCCCCTAGCGTAGGTGGGAATGAGCAGTTCTTC. This chain connects TRBV4-2 to TRBJ2-1; a weak D match, TRBD2 (6 bases). Germline assignment: CDR1 LGHNA and CDR2 YNFKEQ. The CDR3 loop spans 17 amino acids. V was clipped by 0 bases and J by 7 bases, with 19 bases between them.

This clone came up a few times. The chain has TRBV6-1 and TRBJ2-7, with 10 nucleotides matching TRBD2. This CDR3 region has 15 residues. Per the germline V gene, CDR1 is MNHNS and CDR2 is SASEGT. V lost 2 bases to trimming and J lost 3 bases; unmatched junction nucleotides: 4. CDR3 nucleotide sequence: TGTGCCAGCAGTGAACTAGCGGGAGACTTCTACGAGCAGTACTTC. Translating gives CASSELAGDFYEQYF.

The chain couples TRBV7-2 to TRBJ2-5, with 8 bases aligning to TRBD2. CDR1 is SGHTA, CDR2 FQGNSA, per germline. The CDR3 extends over 18 amino acids. V shed 2 bases, J shed 5 bases, and the junction held 16 bases outside the gene matches. The chain's CDR3 is CASSLLAMRSGSSETQYF. The CDR3 bases are TGTGCCAGCAGCTTACTGGCTATGCGGAGCGGGAGTTCGGAGACCCAGTACTTC.